Each of the 32 T cell receptor beta chains below was sequenced from the same sample in a study of low-dose radiotherapy and immunotherapy resistance in tumors. Documented time point: after trial treatment. As to treatment: LDRT plus nivolumab, ipilimumab, low-dose cyclophosphamide and aspirin (RACIN trial). With TRAV- and TRBV-specific primers, first-strand cDNA was made, covering the alpha and beta chains. PCR amplification of the TCRs was performed with Phusion for 20 to 25 PCR cycles, and it relied on a constant-region primer together with a V-primer adapter. TCRdb analysed the reads with MiXCR anew, one entry per CDR3 protein. The data show around 33,000 distinct CDR3 sequences, 45% to 50% seen once. Sequencing was performed on PBMCs, taken after low-dose radiotherapy plus immunotherapy. The receptors were gathered from a male donor with gallbladder cancer.

CDR3 in DNA: TGTGCCAGCAGTTCCCTCGGGGGGAGACTGTTTTTT. This translates into CASSSLGGRLFF. The V gene is TRBV12-3 or TRBV12-4, the J gene TRBJ1-4, with D perhaps TRBD1 (5 bases). Trimming cost V 4 bases and J 13 bases, with 13 bases left between them. The CDR3 totals 12 residues.

This clonotype counts as medium-sized. J is TRBJ2-5 and V is TRBV28, with 9 positions matching TRBD2. From germline, CDR1 is MDHEN and CDR2 SYDVKM. The CDR3 spans 16 residues. V lost 7 bases and J lost 2; bases outside the gene matches: 11. CDR3 loop: CASTLTWTSAQETQYF. For the CDR3, the DNA is TGTGCCAGCACCCTGACCTGGACTAGCGCGCAAGAGACCCAGTACTTC. The whole variable domain, filled in from reference TRBV28 and TRBJ2-5, reads DVKVTQSSRYLVKRTGEKVFLECVQDMDHENMFWYRQDPGLGLRLIYFSYDVKMKEKGDIPEGYSVSREKKERFSLILESASTNQTSMYLCASTLTWTSAQETQYFGPGTRLLVL.

The CDR3 spells CASSDLAGGYNEQFF. As DNA, the CDR3 is TGTGCCAGCAGCGACCTAGCGGGGGGTTACAATGAGCAGTTCTTC. This sequence joins TRBV21-1 and TRBJ2-1; the listed D gene, TRBD2, was not tested against the DNA. TRBV21-1 is labeled a pseudogene. This CDR3 spans 15 amino acids.

This clonotype was seen repeatedly, ten times or more. This chain joins TRBV3-1 and TRBJ2-7, with D maybe TRBD1 (6 bases). The V gene's germline CDR1 is LGHDT and CDR2 YNNKEL (reference sequence). V was pared by 4 bases and J by 0 bases, with 10 bases between. The CDR3 totals 14 residues. CDR3 protein: CASSRTGSSYEQYF. In DNA, the CDR3 is TGTGCCAGCAGCCGAACAGGGAGCTCCTACGAGCAGTACTTC.

V gene TRBV11-2 combines with J gene TRBJ2-7; D gene uncertain. Germline loops: CDR1 SGHAT, CDR2 FQNNGV. The CDR3 is 18 residues long. With 5 bases removed from V and 2 bases from J, the gap between germline ends came to 25 bases. The CDR3 sequence is CASSRMATTPTLPYEQYF. Here the CDR3 DNA reads TGTGCCAGCAGCCGCATGGCTACAACACCCACCCTTCCCTACGAGCAGTACTTC.

The chain joins TRBV6-5 to TRBJ1-4; D gene unclear. Germline CDR1 is MNHEY and CDR2 is SVGAGI. V lost 3 bases, J lost 8 bases, and 19 bases lay in between. CDR3 length: 16 amino acids. This CDR3 reads CASSYSSGGLGEKLFF. The CDR3 DNA is TGTGCCAGCAGTTATTCCTCAGGAGGGCTGGGGGAAAAACTGTTTTTT.

This clonotype is deemed medium-sized. The rearrangement links TRBV18 to TRBJ1-5; 7 nucleotides match TRBD1. This CDR3 is 15 amino acids long. Germline-derived CDR1 and CDR2 are KGHSH and LQKENI. J lost 10 bases, V lost 0 bases, and 9 bases had no gene match. CDR3 nucleotides: TGTGCCAGCTCACCACCCAGGGGACAGAGCACACCCCAGCATTTT. This codes for CASSPPRGQSTPQHF.

The chain uses TRBV20-1 and TRBJ1-2; the D gene is possibly TRBD1 (5 bases). The V gene lost 0 bases and the J gene lost 3 bases, with 14 bases spanning the gap. The CDR3 is 15 residues long. Germline V gene data show CDR1 as DFQATT and CDR2 as SNEGSKA (reference sequence). This CDR3 is CSARDDRWGHYGYTF. The CDR3 DNA is TGCAGTGCTAGAGATGACCGTTGGGGCCACTATGGCTACACCTTC.

J is TRBJ2-1 and V is TRBV5-1, with 7 bases identical to TRBD2. V lost 4 bases to trimming and J lost 11 bases; unmatched junction nucleotides: 12. Germline V gene data show CDR1 as SGHRS and CDR2 as YFSETQ. The CDR3 totals 14 residues. The CDR3 loop reads CASSPLTGEGQQFF. CDR3 DNA sequence: TGCGCCAGCAGCCCCCTTACGGGGGAGGGCCAGCAGTTCTTC.

V and J are TRBV13 and TRBJ1-5, with TRBD1 identical over 9 bases. Germline-derived CDR1 and CDR2 are PRHDT and FYEKMQ (reference sequence). The CDR3 is 15 amino acids. Germline trimming cut 5 bases from V and 8 bases from J; bases unmatched to any gene: 10. Here the CDR3 DNA reads TGTGCCAGCAGCGATGCCGCGACAGGGGGAAAGCCCCAGCATTTT. Translation gives CASSDAATGGKPQHF. Full variable domain (remainder filled in from reference TRBV13 and TRBJ1-5): AAGVIQSPRHLIKEKRETATLKCYPIPRHDTVYWYQQGPGQDPQFLISFYEKMQSDKGSIPDRFSAQQFSDYHSELNMSSLELGDSALYFCASSDAATGGKPQHFGDGTRLSIL.

This clonotype was observed many times. This chain connects TRBV20-1 to TRBJ2-1, with a tentative D call TRBD2 (6 bases). CDR1 is DFQATT, CDR2 SNEGSKA, per germline (reference sequence). The CDR3 loop spans 17 amino acids. Trimming took 0 bases from V and 4 from J, leaving 19 bases between them. CDR3 sequence reads: CSARDEAGHGPYNEQFF. The CDR3 DNA follows: TGCAGTGCTAGAGATGAAGCGGGCCATGGCCCTTACAATGAGCAGTTCTTC.

This clonotype has just a few counts. A far larger clone is one nucleotide away, so this likely arose from a read error. V is TRBV2 and J is TRBJ2-7; 9 bases map to TRBD1. Germline V gene data show CDR1 as SNHLY and CDR2 as FYNNEI. This CDR3 is built from 14 residues. V was pared by 7 bases and J by 7 bases, with 11 bases of the junction left unmatched. CDR3 nucleotides: TGTGCCAGCACAAACTGGGACAGGGACAATGAGCAGTACTTC. Encoded protein: CASTNWDRDNEQYF.

The V and J genes are TRBV20-1 and TRBJ1-3; no definite D call. The CDR3 spans 13 residues. Trimming took 0 bases from V and 3 from J, leaving 6 bases between them. Germline-derived CDR1 and CDR2 are DFQATT and SNEGSKA (reference sequence). This chain's CDR3 is CSARDLGGNTIYF. In DNA form, the CDR3 reads TGCAGTGCTAGAGATCTTGGTGGAAACACCATATATTTT.

This chain joins TRBV6-5 and TRBJ2-5, with D unresolved. CDR1 is MNHEY and CDR2 is SVGAGI in the germline V gene. This CDR3 is 14 amino acids long. Trimming shortened V by 5 bases and J by 5 bases, and 15 bases separated the two germline ends. The CDR3 DNA sequence: TGTGCCAGCAGTGACGCGTTCCGCCGGGAGACCCAGTACTTC. The encoded protein is CASSDAFRRETQYF.

This chain links TRBV6-5 with TRBJ2-2; weak D call: TRBD2 (6 bases). Trimming removed 0 bases from V and 10 bases from J, with 12 bases in between. The CDR3 contains 14 residues. Germline loops: CDR1 MNHEY, CDR2 SVGAGI. This chain's CDR3 is CASSYSTGVKELFF. DNA for the CDR3: TGTGCCAGCAGTTACTCGACGGGGGTTAAGGAGCTGTTTTTT.

To note about this clonotype: This likely stems from a read error, as it lies one base from a far larger clone. The chain joins TRBV16 to TRBJ2-7; D uncertain. The CDR3 loop spans 13 amino acids. V shed 4 bases and J shed 3 bases, with 10 bases lying between them. CDR1 is KGHSY, CDR2 FQNENV, per germline. DNA of the CDR3: TGTGCCAGCAGCCCCCTTAGCTTCTACGAGCAGTACTTC. This codes for CASSPLSFYEQYF.

Regarding this clonotype: A single base is all that separates this from a far larger clone, so a read error is likely. Because it lacks the conserved phenylalanine or tryptophan at the end, this CDR3 is likely a read error. This sequence joins TRBV5-1 and TRBJ1-3; D gene uncertain. Germline lookup yields CDR1 SGHRS and CDR2 YFSETQ. The CDR3 contains 15 residues. CDR3 nucleotides: TGTGCCAGCAGCGACATCACCTACTCTGGAAACACCATATATTCT. Translated, it gives CASSDITYSGNTIYS.

This clonotype was picked up one time. A far larger clone is only one base removed, so a read error is likely. The conserved closing phenylalanine or tryptophan is absent in this CDR3, likely reflecting a read error. V gene TRBV6-1 combines with J gene TRBJ2-3; D may be TRBD2 (5 bases). This CDR3 contains 15 residues. Germline V gives CDR1 MNHNS, CDR2 SASEGT. The ends were cut back, 5 bases at V and 1 base at J, with 13 bases in the middle. The CDR3 nucleotides read TGTGCCAGCAGTTTAGGGCTGCGGGGCACAGATACGCAGTATCTT. It specifies CASSLGLRGTDTQYL.

This clonotype was detected only a few times. This sequence joins TRBV29-1 and TRBJ2-1, with 7 positions matching TRBD2. This CDR3 contains 15 residues. Germline V gene sequence: CDR1 SQVTM, CDR2 ANQGSEA. V lost 4 bases to trimming and J lost 9 bases; unmatched junction nucleotides: 15. CDR3 residues: CSVGSSGATFGEQFF. Written as DNA, the CDR3 is TGCAGCGTTGGTTCTAGCGGAGCCACTTTCGGTGAGCAGTTCTTC.

This clonotype was detected a few times. The CDR3 region is CASSITFDNSNQPQHF. DNA for the CDR3: TGTGCCAGCAGCATTACGTTCGACAACAGCAATCAGCCCCAGCATTTT. The gene calls are TRBV6-5 and TRBJ1-5; D not certain. This CDR3 has 16 residues. With 6 bases removed from V and 1 base from J, the gap between germline ends came to 16 bases. Germline V gene lookup returns CDR1 MNHEY and CDR2 SVGAGI.

In its sample, this clonotype was seen many times. The chain carries TRBV11-2 and TRBJ1-1; D may be TRBD1 (6 bases). Germline assignment: CDR1 SGHAT and CDR2 FQNNGV. The germline V and J ends were trimmed by 1 base and 5 bases, with 11 bases remaining between them. The CDR3 totals 14 residues. CDR3 nucleotide sequence: TGTGCCAGCAGCTTAGTGGGGGCCGGGACTGAAGCTTTCTTT. Protein: CASSLVGAGTEAFF.

This clonotype was seen more than once but under ten times. This sequence joins TRBV3-1 and TRBJ2-3; no reliable D call. V lost 1 base and J 9 bases, leaving 5 bases between the germline ends. CDR3 length equals 11 residues. Germline V lookup: CDR1 LGHDT, CDR2 YNNKEL (reference sequence). CDR3 bases: TGTGCCAGCAGCCAAGGAGGCACGCAGTATTTT. Its translation is CASSQGGTQYF.

The chain combines TRBV7-9 with TRBJ1-2, with no clear D. Germline-derived CDR1 and CDR2 are SEHNR and FQNEAQ (reference sequence). The CDR3 has 15 residues. Trimming removed 4 bases from V and 0 bases from J, with 12 bases in between. CDR3 residues: CASSSTGVSNYGYTF. The CDR3 coding sequence is TGTGCCAGCAGCTCCACCGGGGTCTCTAACTATGGCTACACCTTC.

Turning to this clonotype: A read error likely explains this, since a far larger clone differs by one base. The chain couples TRBV5-4 to TRBJ2-1; D perhaps matches TRBD2 (5 bases). This CDR3 is built from 12 residues. Germline CDR1 and CDR2: SGHNT and YYREEE (reference sequence). The CDR3: CASGLPANEQFF. CDR3 DNA sequence: TGCGCCAGCGGCTTGCCCGCCAATGAGCAGTTCTTC.

About this clonotype: A read error is likely here: a far larger clone is one base away. The rearrangement uses TRBV29-1 and TRBJ2-1; the match to TRBD1 covers 8 bases. V lost 7 bases, J lost 10 bases, and 9 bases stayed unmatched. Germline V gene lookup returns CDR1 SQVTM and CDR2 ANQGSEA. The CDR3 is made up of 12 amino acids. Here the CDR3 DNA reads TGCAGCGCATGGGACAGGTCCTACGAGCAGTTCTTC. Protein: CSAWDRSYEQFF.

Many counts were recorded for this clonotype. The J gene is TRBJ1-6, the V gene TRBV9; tentative D call: TRBD1 (6 bases). Trimming took off 4 bases at V and 8 bases at J, with 13 bases between the two ends. The CDR3 loop spans 14 amino acids. CDR1 is SGDLS and CDR2 is YYNGEE in the germline V gene. The CDR3 loop is CASSSGQNHSPLHF. As DNA, the CDR3 is TGTGCCAGCAGCTCCGGACAGAACCATTCACCCCTCCACTTT.

The chain uses TRBV28 and TRBJ1-2; D perhaps matches TRBD1 (5 bases). Germline CDR1 and CDR2: MDHEN and SYDVKM. The germline V and J ends were trimmed by 6 bases and 0 bases, with 11 bases remaining between them. The CDR3 covers 14 residues. CDR3 amino acids: CASRRDGTNYGYTF. CDR3 coding DNA: TGTGCCAGCAGAAGGGACGGAACTAACTATGGCTACACCTTC.

By sample share, this clonotype is medium-sized. The chain combines TRBV28 with TRBJ2-1, with 9 bases aligning to TRBD2. CDR1 and CDR2 from the germline V gene are MDHEN and SYDVKM. Unmatched junction bases numbered 12, after V lost 6 bases and J lost 6 bases. The CDR3 is 16 residues long. The chain's CDR3 is CASSPLVSGSFNEQFF. The DNA of the CDR3 is TGTGCCAGCAGCCCCCTCGTTAGCGGGAGTTTCAATGAGCAGTTCTTC.

The chain links TRBV9 to TRBJ1-4; D unresolved. The CDR3 extends over 14 amino acids. V lost 4 bases and J 3 bases, leaving 10 bases between the germline ends. Germline V gene lookup returns CDR1 SGDLS and CDR2 YYNGEE. In nucleotides, the CDR3 is TGTGCCAGCAGCCCAAGAACAGCTAATGAAAAACTGTTTTTT. Its protein product is CASSPRTANEKLFF.

Details on this clonotype: With a far larger clone one base away, a read error is the likely cause. The chain has TRBV6-2 or TRBV6-3 and TRBJ2-5; D perhaps matches TRBD1 (5 bases). This CDR3 comprises 15 residues. CDR1 is MNHEY, CDR2 SVGEGT, per germline. V lost 8 bases, J lost 5 bases, and 21 bases lay in between. The CDR3 sequence is CASSKGAGKGETQYF. CDR3 bases: TGTGCCAGCTCGAAAGGAGCAGGGAAAGGGGAGACCCAGTACTTC.

This clonotype was counted at least ten times. The gene calls are TRBV7-3 and TRBJ2-3; D not resolved. From germline, CDR1 is SGHTA and CDR2 FQGTGA. The V and J ends lost 2 bases and 2 bases respectively, with 11 bases between them. This CDR3 region has 15 residues. The CDR3 region has the DNA TGTGCCAGCAGCTTAGGTGGAAAACACACAGATACGCAGTATTTT. It is translated as CASSLGGKHTDTQYF. Supplemented by reference TRBV7-3 and TRBJ2-3, the full variable domain reads GAGVSQTPSNKVTEKGKYVELRCDPISGHTALYWYRQSLGQGPEFLIYFQGTGAADDSGLPNDRFFAVRPEGSVSTLKIQRTERGDSAVYLCASSLGGKHTDTQYFGPGTRLTVL.

This clonotype was seen a few times. The DNA is left out, because the CDR3 cannot be placed on it with certainty; the CDR3 is given as TCRdb lists it. CDR3 loop: CASSSPGGSRNTGELFFFFF. The gene calls are TRBV28 and TRBJ2-2; the table's D call, TRBD1, was not checked against the DNA. CDR1 and CDR2 from the germline V gene are MDHEN and SYDVKM. The CDR3 is 20 amino acids in total, end residues counted.